Listed below are T cell receptor beta chains from one sample, sequenced in a study of T cell repertoires in cytomegalovirus infection. TCRdb re-derived calls from the reads in MiXCR, one entry per CDR3 protein. The sample shows about 830,000 distinct CDR3 sequences, about 30% of them seen only once. Their specific antigens are unknown. This material consisted of cultured CD8+ T cells from PBMCs, taken from culture after CMV antigen stimulation. The receptors derive from a human donor in good health (CMV status not recorded). Some clones in this sample may be carry-over from other donors' samples. Each CDR3 is given with its conserved first and last residue. The D gene is left open where the match is weak. Some rows mark clone size as missing; the rest say once, few, many or name a class of expanded clone.

D: .; J: TRBJ1-6; V: TRBV2; size: many; DNA: TGTGCCAGCAGTGAAGTGGCCAATTCACCCCTCCACTTT; CDR3: CASSEVANSPLHF
D: .; J: TRBJ2-5; V: TRBV2; size: once; DNA: TGTGCCAGCAGTGAAGTGGGGGCTAGCGGAAAAGAGACCCAGTACTTC; CDR3: CASSEVGASGKETQYF
D: TRBD2; J: TRBJ2-3; V: TRBV4-1; size: .; DNA: TGCGCCAGCAGTAGCGGGGCTGGAGGCACAGATACGCAGTATTTT; CDR3: CASSSGAGGTDTQYF
D: TRBD1; J: TRBJ1-2; V: TRBV2; size: few; DNA: TGTGCCAGCAGTGAGCTGAAGACAGGGGGCGTCTATGGCTACACCTTC; CDR3: CASSELKTGGVYGYTF
D: .; J: TRBJ1-6; V: TRBV6-6; size: few; DNA: TGTGCCAGCAGTAACCAGGAGTCTAATTCACCCCTCCACTTT; CDR3: CASSNQESNSPLHF
D: .; J: TRBJ1-2; V: TRBV28; size: few; DNA: TGTGCCAGCAGGCCCTGGACAACAGGCTACACCTTC; CDR3: CASRPWTTGYTF
D: .; J: TRBJ1-5; V: TRBV27; size: once; DNA: TGTGCCAGCAGTTTGCCGCACCGGGTCTACGTCTCTGACAATCAGCCCCAGCATTTT; CDR3: CASSLPHRVYVSDNQPQHF
D: TRBD1; J: TRBJ2-7; V: TRBV14; size: few; DNA: TGTGCCAGCAGCCGATACAGGGGGCCCCACGAGCAGTACTTC; CDR3: CASSRYRGPHEQYF
D: .; J: TRBJ1-5; V: TRBV27; size: few; DNA: TGTGCCAGCAGTCCGACCGGGTTTCCCCAGCATTTT; CDR3: CASSPTGFPQHF
D: .; J: TRBJ2-1; V: TRBV6-2/TRBV6-3; size: .; DNA: TGTGCCAGCGTGGGGCTAGAGGTCTACAATGAGCAGTTCTTC; CDR3: CASVGLEVYNEQFF
D: TRBD1; J: TRBJ1-2; V: TRBV29-1; size: .; DNA: TGCAGCGTGTCCGGGACAGGGGGGTATGGCTACACCTTC; CDR3: CSVSGTGGYGYTF
D: TRBD1; J: TRBJ2-1; V: TRBV7-9; size: .; DNA: TGTGCCAGCAGCCCACCGACAGGGCCTGAGCAGTTCTTC; CDR3: CASSPPTGPEQFF
D: .; J: TRBJ2-3; V: TRBV7-3; size: .; DNA: TGTGCCAGCAGCTTAAAAGGGGCTCTGGTAGAGGATACGCAGTATTTT; CDR3: CASSLKGALVEDTQYF
D: TRBD1; J: TRBJ2-5; V: TRBV27; size: few; DNA: TGTGCCAGCAGTACTTACCGGGACAGCGAAGAGACCCAGTACTTC; CDR3: CASSTYRDSEETQYF
D: .; J: TRBJ2-2; V: TRBV4-1; size: .; DNA: TGCGCCAGCAGACAGGGGAGGGACACCGGGGAGCTGTTTTTT; CDR3: CASRQGRDTGELFF
D: .; J: TRBJ2-3; V: TRBV2; size: few; DNA: TGTGCCAGCAGTGAAGCGTGGGAGAACACAGATACGCAGTATTTT; CDR3: CASSEAWENTDTQYF
D: .; J: TRBJ1-6; V: TRBV2; size: .; DNA: TGTGCCAGTAGTGGGGAACGACGGAATTCACCCCTCCACTTT; CDR3: CASSGERRNSPLHF
D: TRBD1; J: TRBJ1-1; V: TRBV4-2; size: .; DNA: TGTGCCAGCAACCGAAACACAGGGGTACGGGCTGAAGCTTTCTTT; CDR3: CASNRNTGVRAEAFF
D: TRBD1; J: TRBJ1-4; V: TRBV6-2/TRBV6-3; size: .; DNA: TGTGCCAGCAGTCTTCGGACAGGAGATATTTATGAAAAACTGTTTTTT; CDR3: CASSLRTGDIYEKLFF
D: TRBD2; J: TRBJ2-3; V: TRBV19; size: few; DNA: TGTGCCAGTAGTGCGGGGGTAAATACGCAGTATTTT; CDR3: CASSAGVNTQYF
D: TRBD1; J: TRBJ1-2; V: TRBV5-6; size: .; DNA: TGTGCCAGCAGCGGACAGGGCCCCAGGGGCTACACCTTC; CDR3: CASSGQGPRGYTF
D: .; J: TRBJ2-1; V: TRBV7-9; size: few; DNA: TGTGCCAGCAGCCACCCTGCCGGGATTGCCATCAATGAGCAGTTCTTC; CDR3: CASSHPAGIAINEQFF
D: TRBD2; J: TRBJ2-5; V: TRBV7-6; size: many; DNA: TGTGCCAGCAGCTTAGCGGTTAGCGGGCTAAGAGAGACCCAGTACTTC; CDR3: CASSLAVSGLRETQYF
D: TRBD1; J: TRBJ2-1; V: TRBV7-9; size: .; DNA: TGTGCCAGCAGCTTAATCTCCGGGACAGGGCTCTACAATGAGCAGTTCTTC; CDR3: CASSLISGTGLYNEQFF
D: .; J: TRBJ2-1; V: TRBV20-1; size: few; DNA: TGCAGCCTAGGGGGACTTTCACTCAGCTCCTACAATGAGCAGTTCTTC; CDR3: CSLGGLSLSSYNEQFF
D: .; J: TRBJ2-3; V: TRBV9; size: .; DNA: TGTGCCAGCAGCGTATACGGGGGGCGGACAGATACGCAGTATTTT; CDR3: CASSVYGGRTDTQYF
D: TRBD1; J: TRBJ1-2; V: TRBV28; size: .; DNA: TGTGCCAGCAGTCAACCGGGACAGGGGGATCTAAGGGACTATGGCTACACCTTC; CDR3: CASSQPGQGDLRDYGYTF
D: .; J: TRBJ1-2; V: TRBV27; size: many; DNA: TGTGCCAGCAGTCTACGGGGGTATGGCTACACCTTC; CDR3: CASSLRGYGYTF
D: .; J: TRBJ2-6; V: TRBV7-9; size: .; DNA: TGTGCCAGCAGCTCCCCGGGACACTACTCTGGGGCCAACGTCCTGACTTTC; CDR3: CASSSPGHYSGANVLTF